This section outlines one T cell receptor beta chain sequence together with its context. This sample was taken from a study of somatic mutations in cytotoxic T cells in rheumatoid arthritis. In the study overall: Peripheral blood samples of roughly 30 ml EDTA were taken from patients directly after diagnosis and before treatment. Flow sorting of some V beta antibody-stained T cells reached nearly 100% purity, with V beta1+ cells also TCRB-sequenced.

Data came from immunoSEQ multiplex PCR; TCRdb stores just in-frame clones and leaves some out. The profile shows over 15,000 clones, around 63% of them singletons. Trimming shortened V by 0 bases and J by 0 bases, and 5 bases separated the two germline ends. The V gene's germline CDR1 is LNHNV and CDR2 YYDKDF (reference sequence). CDR3 length: 14 amino acids. This rearrangement joins TRBV15 to TRBJ1-1; D remains unclear. The sequenced material came from CD8+ T cells sorted from blood. The sequence was collected from an adult with rheumatoid arthritis. CDR3 bases: TGTGCCACCAGCAGAGATGTCCTGAACACTGAAGCTTTCTTT. It translates to CATSRDVLNTEAFF.